This T cell receptor beta chain derives from a study of cytomegalovirus exposure and HLA in healthy donors. V lost 3 bases and J lost 7; bases outside the gene matches: 5. The CDR3 runs to 13 residues. Looked up from germline, CDR1 is SGDLS and CDR2 is YYNGEE. A note on this clone: Its target is unknown.

Study-wide points: Roughly uniform depth of sequencing across donors was assumed in presence/absence analyses. Highly shared sequence variants in one cluster were likely a sequencing artifact. In a later analysis, donors in an Asian-associated ancestry cluster reportedly had fewer N-insertions in productive TCRs than the cohort mean.

PCR primers comprised 60 Vbeta and 13 Jbeta primers. Profiled with immunoSEQ multiplex PCR; TCRdb holds only in-frame clones, not every one. The data contain roughly 180,000 clones, around 79% of them singletons. The J gene is TRBJ1-2, the V gene TRBV9; the match to TRBD1 covers 8 bases. Material: PBMCs. The clonotype was recovered from a man aged 50 to 60 in good health and CMV-seropositive. The CDR3 DNA follows: TGTGCCAGCAGCGCCCAGGGGGCCGGTGGCTACACCTTC. Its protein product is CASSAQGAGGYTF.